This T cell receptor beta chain was found in a study of T cells after posttransplantation cyclophosphamide. Busulfan-fludarabine conditioning, marrow transplant, and cyclophosphamide on days +3 and +4 were administered. Assay used: immunoSEQ multiplex PCR; TCRdb lists only in-frame clones, some missing. Observed in the sample are fewer than 13,000 clones, none of them singletons. General study results and limits: Blood and skin or GI T cell repertoires showed limited TRB overlap. Later post-transplant blood repertoires were often dominated by donor CD8+ memory clones. Recipient CMV seropositivity and CMV reactivation strongly tracked TRB clonality.

The sample holds many counts of this clone. Its antigen is as yet unknown. The origin of this receptor is a female patient in her 40s who received an allogeneic stem cell transplant from a related donor, was CMV-positive, and had no GVHD. The graft donor may have given rise to some T cells. Sequences were derived from PBMCs, sampled after allogeneic stem cell transplant with posttransplant cyclophosphamide.

CDR3 sequence reads: CASSLYGTGNQPQHF. As DNA, the CDR3 is TGTGCCAGCAGTTTATATGGAACAGGCAATCAGCCCCAGCATTTT. The chain has TRBV28 and TRBJ1-5; no clear D. CDR3 length equals 15 residues. Trimming shortened V by 1 base and J by 2 bases, and 9 bases separated the two germline ends. Per germline, CDR1 MDHEN and CDR2 SYDVKM.